This TCR beta chain was observed in a study of blood T cell repertoires in COVID-19. Whole-study context: PBMCs, B-cell-depleted T cells, or T cells were the source of the cDNA or gDNA that made up the material.

Repertoires were generated with immunoSEQ multiplex PCR, while TCRdb's copy carries only in-frame clones and drops some. There are 85,000 to 130,000 clones in the sample; 71% occur only once, and less than 1% lies in the top ten. The CDR3 loop spans 13 amino acids. Germline CDR1 and CDR2: SGHAT and FQNNGV. V was clipped by 5 bases and J by 4 bases, with 11 bases between them. The sequence derives from a human donor with acute or convalescent COVID-19. The donor label of this sample is uncertain. The J gene is TRBJ1-2, the V gene TRBV11-2; the D is unclear. Sequenced: peripheral blood. Written as DNA, the CDR3 is TGTGCCAGCAGCCCCATGGTCGGCTATGGCTACACCTTC. It specifies CASSPMVGYGYTF.